This TCR beta chain was captured in a study of regulatory T cells in long-lasting Graves disease. Study background: Under 3 months of antithyroid drugs had been taken by newly diagnosed Graves' patients.

Assembly of TCR beta libraries relied on iRepertoire HTBI primers together with Arm-PCR of CDR3 regions. MiXCR, run by TCRdb on the multiplex PCR reads, gives a single entry per CDR3 protein. The top ten hold approximately 25% of the sample, which has fewer than 550,000 distinct CDR3 sequences, more than 15% seen once. The time point here: newly diagnosed GD, antithyroid drugs for less than 3 months. The TCR library used RNA extracted from PBMCs. This clonotype has a handful of counts. A further study also used this sample, focusing on T cells in Graves' hyperthyroidism and ophthalmopathy. That investigation notes: Recently diagnosed hyperthyroidism of less than 2 months' duration affected patients aged 18 to 65.

The sequenced sample was peripheral blood mononuclear cells (PBMCs), obtained at new diagnosis, from a patient treated with antithyroid drugs. This TCR was sampled from a woman aged 35 to 60 with Graves disease.

The CDR3 nucleotides read TGCGCCAGCAGCTTGTTAGAGTACTCCTACAATGAGCAGTTCTTC. As protein: CASSLLEYSYNEQFF. The V gene is TRBV5-1, the J gene TRBJ2-1; D remains ambiguous. Germline assignment: CDR1 SGHRS and CDR2 YFSETQ. The length of the CDR3 is 15 residues. The germline V and J ends were trimmed by 1 base and 0 bases, with 8 bases remaining between them.